This TCR beta chain was sequenced for a study of vaccination effects on CD4 cells after COVID-19. At the level of the study: Pre-vaccine samples were drawn 16 days and one week before the first dose.

CDR1 is SNHLY, CDR2 FYNNEI, per germline. The CDR3 consists of 12 residues. Note on this clone: What it binds is unknown. One junction end does not reproduce the germline sequence, and a read error may be involved.

Whole-study results and caveats: Whether induced by infection or by vaccine, clones showed marked clonal contraction late after vaccination.

Sequencing used immunoSEQ multiplex PCR; TCRdb keeps in-frame clones, though not all of them. The sample yields roughly 45,000 clones, roughly four fifths seen once. After expansion with viral peptide pools in the ViraFEST assay, antigen-specific CD4+ T cells were sequenced. Cultured cells yielded isolated CD4+ T cells after 10 to 11 days. PCR-confirmed SARS-CoV-2 infection occurred in the person between March and December 2020. Each culture well received a few million PBMC. These cells were then cultured in IMDM with 10 IU/ml IL-2 and about 9.4 ug/ml peptides. The chain joins TRBV2 to TRBJ1-4; tentatively, D is TRBD1 (5 bases). The TCR sequence derives from a human donor who had a prior SARS-CoV-2 infection. This material consisted of CD4+ T cells from PBMCs cultured with a peptide pool, taken before COVID-19 vaccination. This CDR3 is CASSEDHRDLIF. As DNA, the CDR3 is TGTGCCAGCAGTGAAGACCACCGGGACTTGATCTTT. Together with reference TRBV2 and TRBJ1-4, the CDR3 gives the full variable domain: EPEVTQTPSHQVTQMGQEVILRCVPISNHLYFYWYRQILGQKVEFLVSFYNNEISEKSEIFDDQFSVERPDGSNFTLKIRSTKLEDSAMYFCASSEDHRDLIFGSGTQLSVL.